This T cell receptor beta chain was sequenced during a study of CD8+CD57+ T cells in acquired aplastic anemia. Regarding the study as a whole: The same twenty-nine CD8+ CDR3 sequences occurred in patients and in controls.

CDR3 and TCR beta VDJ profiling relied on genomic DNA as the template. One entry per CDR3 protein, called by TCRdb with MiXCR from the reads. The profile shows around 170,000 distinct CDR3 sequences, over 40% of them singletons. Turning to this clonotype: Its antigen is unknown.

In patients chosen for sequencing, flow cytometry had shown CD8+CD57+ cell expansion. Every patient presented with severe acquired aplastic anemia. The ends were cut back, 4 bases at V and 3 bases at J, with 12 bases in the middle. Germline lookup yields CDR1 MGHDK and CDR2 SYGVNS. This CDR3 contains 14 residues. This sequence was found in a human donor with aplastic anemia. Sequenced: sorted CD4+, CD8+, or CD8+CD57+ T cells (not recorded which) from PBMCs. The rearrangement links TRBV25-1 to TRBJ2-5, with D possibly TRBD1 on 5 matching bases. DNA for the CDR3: TGTGCCAGCAGTGTCACAGGCCGCGAAGAGACCCAGTACTTC. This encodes CASSVTGREETQYF.